In this sample, the clone carrying this TCR beta chain turned up many times. Source material for PBMCs was roughly 10 ml fresh peripheral blood. This sample was taken from a study of T cells in Graves' hyperthyroidism and ophthalmopathy. The V end was cut by 4 bases, the J end by 3 bases, with 13 bases between. Germline CDR1 and CDR2: MNHEY and SMNVEV (reference sequence). This CDR3 has 14 amino acids. The investigators amplified TCR beta CDR3 regions from RNA transcripts. Using the HTBI primer set, a first-round RT-PCR was run on the TCR CDR3. TCRdb itself ran the multiplex PCR reads through MiXCR, one entry per CDR3 protein. In the table there are 550,000 to 800,000 distinct CDR3 sequences, 15% to 20% of which are singletons.

This clonotype was obtained from a man aged 50-60 years with Graves' hyperthyroidism. The genes are TRBV27 and TRBJ2-7; no definite D call. Sequenced sample: blood. The CDR3 loop reads CASSWAESRYEQYF. CDR3 nucleotide sequence: TGTGCCAGCAGTTGGGCGGAGTCCCGCTACGAGCAGTACTTC.